This T cell receptor (beta chain) is drawn from a study of chemoradiotherapy in HPV16-positive cancers. The repertoire was sequenced with immunoSEQ multiplex PCR; TCRdb's copy has only in-frame clones and lacks some. Here the sample spans 13,000 to 15,000 clones, roughly 70% being singletons. The germline V gene has CDR1 SGDLS and CDR2 YYNGEE. V gave up 2 bases and J gave up 5 bases; unmatched junction bases: 7. CDR3 size: 17 residues. This chain links TRBV9 with TRBJ2-3; 14 nucleotides line up with TRBD2. Sample collection occurred from a patient who underwent chemoradiotherapy. The TCR sequence derives from a human donor with HPV-associated anogenital cancer. The CDR3 DNA reads TGTGCCAGCAGCGTTGAGACTAGCGGGGGGGCGGTAGATACGCAGTATTTT. This sequence encodes CASSVETSGGAVDTQYF.